Below are 27 T cell receptor beta chains sequenced from a single sample in a study of metastatic and nonmetastatic thyroid tumors (dated by TCRdb to the early 2020s). Receptor libraries were prepared by PCR. The listed sequencing device is Illumina HiSeq 4000. The public sequencing data were trimmed at Q25 with fastp and processed into clonotypes with MiXCR by TCRdb, which kept only in-frame beta chains. The sample profile shows tens of thousands of clones; roughly a quarter of them were found once. Together, the top ten hold more than 3% of the sample. Before undergoing thyroid surgery, none of the patients had been given any kind of treatment. The sample was blood. The receptors come from a male donor with papillary thyroid cancer or a benign thyroid nodule (not recorded which). Some clones in this sample may be carry-over from other donors' samples.

This rearrangement joins TRBV20-1 to TRBJ2-2; D may be TRBD2 (6 bases). The CDR3 loop spans 14 amino acids. From germline, CDR1 is DFQATT and CDR2 SNEGSKA (reference sequence). Deletions cut 0 bases from V and 3 bases from J, with 8 bases between. The CDR3 DNA sequence: TGCAGTGCTAGAGATCCGGGGGACACCGGGGAGCTGTTTTTT. Translation: CSARDPGDTGELFF.

This clone ranks as medium-sized (0.01 to 0.1%). This chain connects TRBV3-1 to TRBJ1-5, with D possibly being TRBD1 (6 bases). Trimming cost V 1 base and J 7 bases, with 14 bases left between them. Per germline, CDR1 LGHDT and CDR2 YNNKEL (reference sequence). The CDR3 has 15 residues. The chain's CDR3 is CASSQATGGAQPQHF. The DNA for the CDR3 is TGTGCCAGCAGCCAAGCAACGGGGGGCGCGCAGCCCCAGCATTTT. The full variable domain, in which reference TRBV3-1 and TRBJ1-5 provide the parts outside the CDR3, is DTAVSQTPKYLVTQMGNDKSIKCEQNLGHDTMYWYKQDSKKFLKIMFSYNNKELIINETVPNRFSPKSPDKAHLNLHINSLELGDSAVYFCASSQATGGAQPQHFGDGTRLSIL.

This clone was picked up a small number of times. The chain is built from TRBV11-2 and TRBJ2-3; D call uncertain. The V end was cut by 3 bases, the J end by 0 bases, with 10 bases between. The CDR3 covers 15 residues. Per the germline V gene, CDR1 is SGHAT and CDR2 is FQNNGV. The CDR3 here is CASSFRRLSTDTQYF. The CDR3 region has the DNA TGTGCCAGCAGCTTCCGGCGGTTAAGCACAGATACGCAGTATTTT.

The sample holds many counts of this clone. This rearrangement joins TRBV20-1 to TRBJ2-1; 8 bases are a match to TRBD2. From germline, CDR1 is DFQATT and CDR2 SNEGSKA (reference sequence). The CDR3 consists of 14 residues. Losses at the gene ends were 6 bases for V and 4 bases for J; bases not matched to a gene: 8. The CDR3 bases are TGCAGTGCAACCAGCGGGAGCCCTTACAATGAGCAGTTCTTC. This gives the protein CSATSGSPYNEQFF.

This chain's CDR3 is CAISVQGLSNYGYTF. In nucleotides, the CDR3 is TGTGCCATCAGTGTACAGGGGTTATCGAACTATGGCTACACCTTC. The gene calls are TRBV10-3 and TRBJ1-2, with TRBD1 matching 7 bases. The J segment lost 2 bases and the V segment lost 4 bases, leaving 7 bases of the junction unmatched. The CDR3 sequence is 15 residues long. Germline assignment: CDR1 ENHRY and CDR2 SYGVKD.

This sequence joins TRBV12-3 or TRBV12-4 and TRBJ2-1; TRBD1 agrees at 12 bases. The V and J ends lost 7 bases and 9 bases, in that order; junction bases with no gene match: 7. This CDR3 region has 14 residues. The CDR3 sequence: CASTPGQGAAEQFF. CDR3 bases: TGTGCCAGCACCCCGGGACAGGGGGCGGCTGAGCAGTTCTTC.

This clone came up many times. The chain recombines TRBV19 with TRBJ2-1, with D unclear. Looked up from germline, CDR1 is LNHDA and CDR2 is SQIVND (reference sequence). This CDR3 contains 19 residues. V lost 3 bases and J 1 base, leaving 22 bases between the germline ends. The DNA for the CDR3 is TGTGCCAGTAGTATTACCCATGTCCCAGCAAGCCTATCCTACAATGAGCAGTTCTTC. It codes for CASSITHVPASLSYNEQFF.

V usage is TRBV6-1 and J usage is TRBJ1-1, with TRBD1 matching 10 bases. With 1 base clipped from V and 4 bases from J, the junction kept 0 bases outside the gene matches. The CDR3 loop spans 14 amino acids. Germline-derived CDR1 and CDR2 are MNHNS and SASEGT. The CDR3 nucleotides are TGTGCCAGCAGTGAAGGGACAGGGGGCACTGAAGCTTTCTTT. Amino acid sequence: CASSEGTGGTEAFF.

This clone was counted once. This sequence joins TRBV18 and TRBJ2-3; D is tentatively TRBD1 or TRBD2 (5 bases each). Germline assignment: CDR1 KGHSH and CDR2 LQKENI. The CDR3 sequence is 15 residues long. V was shortened by 1 base and J by 0 bases, with 8 bases between the two germline ends. The CDR3 loop reads CASSPQRDSTDTQYF. As DNA, the CDR3 is TGTGCCAGCTCACCACAAAGGGACAGCACAGATACGCAGTATTTT.

Ten or more counts support this clone. The rearrangement links TRBV20-1 to TRBJ2-1, with D possibly matching TRBD2 (6 bases). The CDR3 spans 14 residues. Trimming removed 1 base from V and 9 bases from J, with 16 bases in between. Germline V CDR1 and CDR2: DFQATT, SNEGSKA (reference sequence). The CDR3 loop is CSARGGTEHLEQFF. CDR3 bases: TGCAGTGCTAGAGGCGGGACGGAACACCTTGAGCAGTTCTTC.

A word on this clone: One junction end does not reproduce the germline sequence, and a read error may be involved. The chain has TRBV7-3 and TRBJ1-1; the D is unclear. This CDR3 is 15 amino acids long. Germline CDR1 is SGHTA and CDR2 is FQGTGA. The CDR3 is CASSSAGHGNNEAFF. DNA of the CDR3: TGTGCCAGCAGCTCCGCGGGCCACGGGAACAATGAAGCTTTCTTT.

This clone came up a few times. The rearrangement links TRBV10-1 to TRBJ2-5; D may correspond to TRBD1 or TRBD2 (5 bases each). The CDR3 has 15 residues. Per germline, CDR1 WNHNN and CDR2 SYGVQD (reference sequence). V shed 5 bases and J shed 4 bases, with 17 bases lying between them. In nucleotides, the CDR3 is TGCGCCAGCAGTCAAAGCGGAGCTGGGGGAGAGACCCAGTACTTC. Its translation: CASSQSGAGGETQYF.

V usage is TRBV6-2 or TRBV6-3 and J usage is TRBJ2-1; no firm D call. This CDR3 has 11 residues. Germline assignment: CDR1 MNHEY and CDR2 SVGEGT. The V end was cut by 2 bases, the J end by 7 bases, with 3 bases between. The CDR3 reads CASSYGNEQFF. The CDR3 bases are TGTGCCAGCAGTTACGGAAATGAGCAGTTCTTC.

This clone was counted at least ten times. This chain joins TRBV11-2 and TRBJ2-7; D tentatively fits TRBD1 or TRBD2 (5 bases each). V gave up 3 bases and J gave up 4 bases, with 10 bases separating them. The CDR3 consists of 13 residues. Per germline, CDR1 SGHAT and CDR2 FQNNGV. The CDR3 nucleotides read TGTGCCAGCAGCTTGGGACCGCTTTACGAGCAGTACTTC. Translating gives CASSLGPLYEQYF.

This clone was detected many times. The rearrangement links TRBV6-1 to TRBJ1-2; 7 bases line up with TRBD1. Germline trimming cut 8 bases from V and 4 bases from J; bases unmatched to any gene: 7. The CDR3 is 13 residues long. CDR1 is MNHNS, CDR2 SASEGT, per germline. The CDR3 region is CASGGGQSYGYTF. CDR3 sequence (DNA): TGTGCCAGCGGTGGGGGACAGAGCTATGGCTACACCTTC.

This clone occurred many times. The chain joins TRBV11-2 to TRBJ1-6, with D maybe TRBD1 (5 bases). Trimming cost V 2 bases and J 11 bases, with 7 bases left between them. Germline V gene lookup returns CDR1 SGHAT and CDR2 FQNNGV. This CDR3 has 12 amino acids. The CDR3 sequence is CASSLTGPPLHF. CDR3 DNA: TGTGCCAGCAGCTTAACGGGGCCACCCCTCCACTTT. Full variable domain (rest looked up from reference TRBV11-2 and TRBJ1-6): EAGVAQSPRYKIIEKRQSVAFWCNPISGHATLYWYQQILGQGPKLLIQFQNNGVVDDSQLPKDRFSAERLKGVDSTLKIQPAKLEDSAVYLCASSLTGPPLHFGNGTRLTVT.

The chain links TRBV30 to TRBJ2-7; TRBD1 matches at 9 bases. CDR3 length: 14 amino acids. After removal of 5 bases from V and 3 bases from J, the junction contained 8 bases not matched to a gene. From germline, CDR1 is GTSNPN and CDR2 SVGIG (reference sequence). CDR3 loop: CAWEAGTGLYEQYF. The CDR3 nucleotides read TGTGCCTGGGAGGCGGGGACAGGGCTCTACGAGCAGTACTTC.

Many counts were recorded for this clone. The chain joins TRBV20-1 to TRBJ2-1; 10 bases line up with TRBD2. The CDR3 runs 16 residues. V lost 3 bases, J lost 4 bases, and 9 bases stayed unmatched. Germline V CDR1 and CDR2: DFQATT, SNEGSKA (reference sequence). For the CDR3, the DNA is TGCAGTGCTAGGCTAGCGGGAGTGAGGGGGTACAATGAGCAGTTCTTC. Translating gives CSARLAGVRGYNEQFF.

By its share, this clone is medium-sized. This rearrangement joins TRBV6-1 to TRBJ2-7; the match to TRBD2 covers 11 bases. The trim removed 7 bases at V and 1 base at J, leaving 6 bases unmatched. Germline V lookup: CDR1 MNHNS, CDR2 SASEGT. The CDR3 is made up of 15 amino acids. CDR3 protein: CASIGTSGGSYEQYF. DNA of the CDR3: TGTGCCAGCATCGGGACTAGCGGTGGGTCCTACGAGCAGTACTTC.

This clone was counted only a few times. The rearrangement links TRBV6-1 to TRBJ1-1; D not resolved. Germline V gene sequence: CDR1 MNHNS, CDR2 SASEGT. The germline V and J ends were trimmed by 6 bases and 0 bases, with 8 bases remaining between them. This CDR3 is 13 amino acids long. DNA for the CDR3: TGTGCCAGCAGCTCCGTTATGAACACTGAAGCTTTCTTT. Translating gives CASSSVMNTEAFF.

The gene calls are TRBV4-3 and TRBJ1-6; D is possibly TRBD1 (5 bases). The CDR3 is 15 amino acids. Germline CDR1 LGHNA, CDR2 YSLEER. V was cut by 0 bases and J by 9 bases, with 12 bases left in between. Here the CDR3 reads CASSQDGTGISPLHF. The CDR3 DNA sequence: TGCGCCAGCAGCCAAGATGGGACGGGAATTTCACCCCTCCACTTT.

This clone is medium-sized. The V and J genes are TRBV15 and TRBJ2-7; D is uncertain. CDR3 length: 14 amino acids. CDR1 and CDR2 (germline): LNHNV, YYDKDF (reference sequence). Trimming took off 0 bases at V and 2 bases at J, with 8 bases between the two ends. The CDR3 DNA follows: TGTGCCACCAGCAGAGATAGAGGACCCTACGAGCAGTACTTC. Protein product: CATSRDRGPYEQYF.

This chain links TRBV15 with TRBJ1-6; D is uncertain. Trimming took 1 base from V and 6 from J, leaving 1 base between them. Germline lookup yields CDR1 LNHNV and CDR2 YYDKDF (reference sequence). The CDR3 covers 12 residues. For the CDR3, the DNA is TGTGCCACCAGCAGAGTTAATTCACCCCTCCACTTT. Its protein product is CATSRVNSPLHF. The full variable domain, completed using reference TRBV15 and TRBJ1-6, is DAMVIQNPRYQVTQFGKPVTLSCSQTLNHNVMYWYQQKSSQAPKLLFHYYDKDFNNEADTPDNFQSRRPNTSFCFLDIRSPGLGDTAMYLCATSRVNSPLHFGNGTRLTVT.

There are many counts of this clone. The chain links TRBV5-1 to TRBJ2-1; the D gene is possibly TRBD2 (7 bases). The germline gives CDR1 SGHRS, CDR2 YFSETQ. The CDR3 covers 16 residues. V was shortened by 7 bases and J by 0 bases, with 17 bases between the two germline ends. The CDR3 here is CASENRGGSSYNEQFF. The CDR3 DNA reads as TGCGCCAGCGAAAATAGGGGGGGATCCTCCTACAATGAGCAGTTCTTC.

This clone was seen ten or more times. The rearrangement joins TRBV9 to TRBJ1-4; 9 nucleotides align to TRBD1. Germline V gene data show CDR1 as SGDLS and CDR2 as YYNGEE. V lost 2 bases and J lost 8; bases outside the gene matches: 4. This CDR3 is 14 amino acids long. CDR3: CASSVGGQGEKLFF. The CDR3 bases are TGTGCCAGCAGCGTTGGTGGACAGGGGGAAAAACTGTTTTTT.

By share, this clone ranks as medium-sized. V usage is TRBV6-1 and J usage is TRBJ2-5, with 12 bases fitting TRBD2. Germline CDR1 and CDR2: MNHNS and SASEGT. The CDR3 sequence is 13 residues long. With 8 bases clipped from V and 5 bases from J, the junction kept 3 bases outside the gene matches. CDR3 residues: CASASGRAETQYF. The CDR3 DNA follows: TGTGCCAGCGCTAGCGGGAGGGCGGAGACCCAGTACTTC.

This chain uses TRBV11-2 with TRBJ2-1, with TRBD2 matching 10 bases. CDR1 SGHAT and CDR2 FQNNGV come from the germline V gene. This CDR3 has 15 amino acids. The V gene end was trimmed by 1 base and the J gene end by 6 bases; junction bases not matched to a gene: 3. This CDR3 reads CASSLGAGGPNEQFF. The CDR3 nucleotides are TGTGCCAGCAGCTTAGGAGCGGGGGGGCCCAATGAGCAGTTCTTC.